This T cell receptor beta chain was profiled in a study of T cell responses to AZD1222 COVID-19 vaccine. The V and J ends lost 3 bases and 4 bases, in that order; junction bases with no gene match: 3. The CDR3 is 13 residues long. Looked up from germline, CDR1 is SQVTM and CDR2 is ANQGSEA. The data were produced by immunoSEQ multiplex PCR, yet TCRdb's version contains in-frame clones alone and is incomplete. The data hold about 59,000 clones, with 89% observed a single time. The V and J genes are TRBV29-1 and TRBJ2-1; 7 nucleotides line up with TRBD2. The receptor comes from an adult who received the AZD1222 COVID-19 vaccine. The material sequenced was peripheral blood, taken 28 days after the second AZD1222 dose. CDR3 protein: CSVERTRYNEQFF. CDR3 in DNA: TGCAGCGTTGAGAGGACTAGGTACAATGAGCAGTTCTTC.